The clone carrying this TCR beta chain has only one observation. What it binds is not known. The V and J ends lost 6 bases and 2 bases, in that order; junction bases with no gene match: 16. The CDR3 has 18 amino acids. The germline CDR1 and CDR2 sequences are KGHSH and LQKENI. The protocol was immunoSEQ multiplex PCR, while the TCRdb copy is restricted to in-frame clones and leaves out a portion. Of under 650,000 clones listed, about 96% are singletons. This entry belongs to a study of shared clonotypes between healthy human individuals. The study, taken as a whole, reports: Against clonotypes common to all four donors, non-shared ones had lower generation probabilities.

The chain combines TRBV18 with TRBJ2-3, with 8 bases that match TRBD2. Sample: naive CD4+ T cells sorted from blood. Subset meaning: CD45RA+ positively selected. This sequence was found in a woman aged 30 to 39 in good health. The CDR3 loop reads CASSQTVTGGPLTDTQYF. In DNA, the CDR3 is TGTGCCAGCTCCCAAACTGTGACGGGAGGGCCTCTCACAGATACGCAGTATTTT.